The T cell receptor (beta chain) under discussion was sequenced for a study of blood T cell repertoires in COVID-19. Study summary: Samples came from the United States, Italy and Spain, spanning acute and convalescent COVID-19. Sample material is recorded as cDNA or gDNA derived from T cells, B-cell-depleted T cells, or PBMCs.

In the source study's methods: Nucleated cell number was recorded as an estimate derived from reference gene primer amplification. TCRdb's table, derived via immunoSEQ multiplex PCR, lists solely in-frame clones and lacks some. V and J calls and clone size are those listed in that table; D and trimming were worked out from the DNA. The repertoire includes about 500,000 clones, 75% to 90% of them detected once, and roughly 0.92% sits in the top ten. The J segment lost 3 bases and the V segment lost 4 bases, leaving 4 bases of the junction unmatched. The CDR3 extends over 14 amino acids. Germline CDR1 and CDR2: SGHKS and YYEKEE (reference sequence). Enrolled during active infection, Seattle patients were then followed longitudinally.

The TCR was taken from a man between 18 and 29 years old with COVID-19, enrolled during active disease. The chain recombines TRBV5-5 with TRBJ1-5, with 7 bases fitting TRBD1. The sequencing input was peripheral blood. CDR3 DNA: TGTGCCAGCAGCACGGGACAGCTCAATCAGCCCCAGCATTTT. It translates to CASSTGQLNQPQHF.